The next 30 T cell receptor beta chains were all read from a single sample in a study of T cell responses to AZD1222 COVID-19 vaccine. Sequencing was performed with immunoSEQ multiplex PCR; in TCRdb, only in-frame clones are kept and a portion is missing. The profile covers 100,000 or so clones, with 87% appearing a single time and 4% to 4.5% taken by the ten largest. The specimen was peripheral blood, collected on day 0 of MenACWY control vaccination. Receptors were obtained from an adult in good health.

The rearrangement uses TRBV2 and TRBJ1-2, with D unclear. Between the trimmed V and J ends, which lost 3 bases and 5 bases, there was a span of 7 bases. The CDR3 runs to 12 residues. From germline, CDR1 is SNHLY and CDR2 FYNNEI. CDR3 in DNA: TGTGCCAGCAGTGATGAAGGGTATGGCTACACCTTC. Translation gives CASSDEGYGYTF.

The DNA of the CDR3 is TGTGCCAGCAGCAGTAGGGGGAACACTGAAGCTTTCTTT. Amino acids: CASSSRGNTEAFF. The chain carries TRBV7-8 and TRBJ1-1, with D tentatively TRBD1 (5 bases). V lost 5 bases and J lost 1, with 8 bases in between. Germline V lookup: CDR1 SGHVS, CDR2 FQNEAQ. This CDR3 has 13 amino acids.

CDR3 in amino acids: CASSVDLSVGETQYF. CDR3 bases: TGTGCCAGCAGCGTAGACCTCAGCGTAGGGGAGACCCAGTACTTC. V gene TRBV9 combines with J gene TRBJ2-5; unclear D gene. Germline V gene data show CDR1 as SGDLS and CDR2 as YYNGEE. This CDR3 is 15 amino acids long. V gave up 0 bases and J gave up 5 bases, with 14 bases separating them.

CDR3 sequence (DNA): TGTGCCAGCAGCTCGGGGACGGGCAGCTCCTACGAGCAGTACTTC. This gives the protein CASSSGTGSSYEQYF. This rearrangement joins TRBV7-6 to TRBJ2-7; D might be TRBD1 or TRBD2, each matching 5 bases. Germline values: CDR1 SGHVS, CDR2 FNYEAQ. CDR3 size: 15 residues. Trimming shortened V by 4 bases and J by 0 bases, and 13 bases separated the two germline ends.

This rearrangement joins TRBV28 to TRBJ2-2; TRBD1 matches at 8 bases. Germline CDR1 MDHEN, CDR2 SYDVKM. After removal of 2 bases from V and 0 bases from J, the junction contained 11 bases not matched to a gene. CDR3 length equals 19 residues. The chain's CDR3 is CASSLPQGAVLTNTGELFF. The CDR3 DNA reads TGTGCCAGCAGTTTACCGCAGGGGGCCGTGTTAACGAACACCGGGGAGCTGTTTTTT.

The genes are TRBV29-1 and TRBJ2-5; tentative D call: TRBD1 (5 bases). The V end was cut by 4 bases, the J end by 5 bases, with 14 bases between. This CDR3 is 13 amino acids long. Germline CDR1 and CDR2: SQVTM and ANQGSEA. CDR3 DNA sequence: TGCAGCGTTGCAGGACAAGGCGGCGAGACCCAGTACTTC. The encoded protein is CSVAGQGGETQYF.

V gene TRBV11-2 combines with J gene TRBJ2-1; 7 nucleotides match TRBD2. Germline V gene sequence: CDR1 SGHAT, CDR2 FQNNGV. V dropped 5 bases and J dropped 6; count of bases not matched to a gene: 4. This CDR3 region has 13 residues. This CDR3 reads CASSIRLANEQFF. The CDR3 nucleotides are TGTGCCAGCAGCATAAGACTAGCCAATGAGCAGTTCTTC.

This clone was counted only a few times. This chain joins TRBV19 and TRBJ2-5; TRBD2 matches 11 bases. Germline values: CDR1 LNHDA, CDR2 SQIVND (reference sequence). With 4 bases clipped from V and 2 bases from J, the junction kept 6 bases outside the gene matches. There are 16 residues in the CDR3. The CDR3 here is CASSREGLAEQETQYF. The CDR3 bases are TGTGCCAGTAGTAGGGAGGGACTAGCGGAGCAAGAGACCCAGTACTTC.

V is TRBV5-1 and J is TRBJ1-1; D remains ambiguous. The CDR3 sequence is 16 residues long. V lost 1 base, J lost 3 bases, and 16 bases lay in between. The germline gives CDR1 SGHRS, CDR2 YFSETQ. For the CDR3, the DNA is TGCGCCAGCAGCTTGAGGTTAAGCAGTCGCGACACTGAAGCTTTCTTT. The encoded protein is CASSLRLSSRDTEAFF.

The chain has TRBV7-9 and TRBJ2-3; TRBD2 aligns across 7 bases. The J segment lost 2 bases and the V segment lost 5 bases, leaving 4 bases of the junction unmatched. This CDR3 comprises 14 residues. Germline V gene data show CDR1 as SEHNR and CDR2 as FQNEAQ (reference sequence). CDR3 DNA: TGTGCCAGCAGCCCCCGGGACTACACAGATACGCAGTATTTT. The encoded protein is CASSPRDYTDTQYF.

The chain links TRBV7-6 to TRBJ1-5; the match to TRBD1 covers 9 bases. Trimming cost V 0 bases and J 7 bases; bases outside gene matches: 4. The V gene's germline CDR1 is SGHVS and CDR2 FNYEAQ. The length of the CDR3 is 15 residues. CDR3 loop: CASSLAAGTGQPQHF. For the CDR3, the DNA is TGTGCCAGCAGCTTAGCGGCCGGGACAGGGCAGCCCCAGCATTTT.

The V and J genes are TRBV15 and TRBJ2-7, with unresolved D. Trimming stripped 1 base from V and 5 bases from J, with 9 bases between. Germline V CDR1 and CDR2: LNHNV, YYDKDF (reference sequence). CDR3 length equals 13 residues. The CDR3 sequence is CATSRAGVHEQYF. CDR3 nucleotide sequence: TGTGCCACCAGCAGAGCAGGCGTCCACGAGCAGTACTTC.

The chain joins TRBV19 to TRBJ2-7; possibly TRBD2 for D (5 bases). Trimming left V 5 bases short and J 2 bases short, with 10 bases between. Germline V gene data show CDR1 as LNHDA and CDR2 as SQIVND (reference sequence). The CDR3 spans 13 residues. The CDR3 coding sequence is TGTGCCAGTAGTCTGAAAGCGGCCTACGAGCAGTACTTC. Translating it yields CASSLKAAYEQYF.

The genes are TRBV6-5 and TRBJ2-1; 9 bases are a match to TRBD1. The CDR3 totals 15 residues. Trimming cost V 3 bases and J 9 bases; bases outside gene matches: 9. In germline, CDR1 is MNHEY, CDR2 SVGAGI. The CDR3 loop reads CASSYPGTGQGEQFF. In DNA form, the CDR3 reads TGTGCCAGCAGTTATCCCGGGACAGGGCAGGGTGAGCAGTTCTTC.

V usage is TRBV7-2 and J usage is TRBJ1-2; D is uncertain. Trimming removed 2 bases from V and 5 bases from J, with 15 bases in between. CDR1 and CDR2 (germline): SGHTA, FQGNSA. The CDR3 consists of 15 residues. CDR3 coding DNA: TGTGCCAGCAGCTTAATGTCAACACAATTTTATGGCTACACCTTC. As protein: CASSLMSTQFYGYTF.

This clone has just a few counts. The gene calls are TRBV6-1 and TRBJ1-2; TRBD1 matches at 8 bases. Germline CDR1 and CDR2: MNHNS and SASEGT. The CDR3 runs 16 residues. Trimming removed 1 base from V and 4 bases from J; junction bases left unmatched: 8. The CDR3 bases are TGTGCCAGCAGTGAAGACCGGACAGGGACGTCCTATGGCTACACCTTC. This codes for CASSEDRTGTSYGYTF.

This clone was counted a few times. CDR3 sequence: CASSPQLGSGNTIYF. The DNA of the CDR3 is TGTGCCAGCAGCCCCCAGCTGGGAAGTGGAAACACCATATATTTT. This chain uses TRBV7-2 with TRBJ1-3, with no clear D. Germline assignment: CDR1 SGHTA and CDR2 FQGNSA. V lost 5 bases, J lost 3 bases, and 14 bases lay in between. The CDR3 spans 15 residues.

This clone was observed a handful of times. CDR3 loop: CASSPWTAQPQHF. In nucleotides, the CDR3 is TGTGCCAGCAGCCCCTGGACAGCTCAGCCCCAGCATTTT. The chain carries TRBV7-2 and TRBJ1-5; TRBD1 is a possible D gene (6 bases). CDR1 is SGHTA and CDR2 is FQGNSA in the germline V gene. Trimming stripped 5 bases from V and 6 bases from J, with 11 bases between. This CDR3 region has 13 residues. Drawing the rest from reference TRBV7-2 and TRBJ1-5, the complete variable domain is GAGVSQSPSNKVTEKGKDVELRCDPISGHTALYWYRQSLGQGLEFLIYFQGNSAPDKSGLPSDRFSAERTGGSVSTLTIQRTQQEDSAVYLCASSPWTAQPQHFGDGTRLSIL.

V and J are TRBV30 and TRBJ2-1, with no clear D. Germline CDR1 reads GTSNPN; CDR2 reads SVGIG (reference sequence). This CDR3 region has 15 residues. V dropped 2 bases and J dropped 8 bases, with 19 bases sitting between them. The CDR3 region has the DNA TGTGCCTGGAGTTTTGGGGAAACAGAAAAGGATGAGCAGTTCTTC. It specifies CAWSFGETEKDEQFF.

V usage is TRBV10-3 and J usage is TRBJ2-7; maybe TRBD2 (5 bases). V was shortened by 2 bases and J by 5 bases, with 10 bases between the two germline ends. This CDR3 comprises 13 residues. Looked up from germline, CDR1 is ENHRY and CDR2 is SYGVKD. The CDR3 loop reads CAISERGADEQYF. The CDR3 coding sequence is TGTGCCATCAGTGAGCGGGGAGCGGACGAGCAGTACTTC.

The J gene is TRBJ1-1, the V gene TRBV7-2; D remains unclear. Germline-derived CDR1 and CDR2 are SGHTA and FQGNSA. The ends were cut back, 5 bases at V and 4 bases at J, with 17 bases in the middle. This CDR3 has 15 amino acids. The CDR3 loop reads CASSPALTSGTEAFF. Here the CDR3 DNA reads TGTGCCAGCAGCCCAGCTTTGACCTCTGGCACTGAAGCTTTCTTT.

This chain connects TRBV21-1 to TRBJ1-5; TRBD1 was called by the table and not checked on the DNA. TRBV21-1 is flagged as a pseudogene. This CDR3 comprises 15 residues. The CDR3, as DNA: TGTGCCAGCAGCAACGGGCAGGGGAGCAATCAGCCCCAGCATTTT. Its translation is CASSNGQGSNQPQHF.

The CDR3 coding sequence is TGTGCCAGCAGCGAACAGGGTTTGGGCACTGAAGCTTTCTTT. Protein: CASSEQGLGTEAFF. The V gene is TRBV9, the J gene TRBJ1-1, with D perhaps matching TRBD1 (6 bases). V dropped 3 bases and J dropped 4 bases, with 13 bases sitting between them. This CDR3 is 14 amino acids long. CDR1 SGDLS and CDR2 YYNGEE come from the germline V gene.

This clone turned up a few times. The chain combines TRBV30 with TRBJ1-5; D not certain. The V end lost 2 bases, the J end lost 3 bases, and 8 bases lay between the germline ends. The germline V gene has CDR1 GTSNPN and CDR2 SVGIG (reference sequence). This CDR3 is 13 amino acids long. CDR3 sequence: CAWSPEDNQPQHF. The CDR3 DNA is TGTGCCTGGAGTCCCGAAGACAATCAGCCCCAGCATTTT.

Comments on this clone: Other DNA sequences from this sample encode an identical CDR3 as well. The V and J genes are TRBV7-2 and TRBJ1-2; D gene unclear. This CDR3 contains 14 residues. The germline V gene encodes CDR1 SGHTA and CDR2 FQGNSA. V was shortened by 1 base and J by 4 bases, with 10 bases between the two germline ends. This CDR3 reads CASSLVHRGYGYTF. In DNA form, the CDR3 reads TGTGCCAGCAGCTTAGTACATCGGGGCTATGGCTACACCTTC.

The chain combines TRBV4-3 with TRBJ2-1; D is perhaps TRBD1 (5 bases). CDR3 length: 17 residues. Germline-derived CDR1 and CDR2 are LGHNA and YSLEER. Between the trimmed V and J ends, which lost 0 bases and 3 bases, there was a span of 15 bases. The CDR3: CASSQDVGRVNYNEQFF. Written as DNA, the CDR3 is TGCGCCAGCAGCCAAGATGTGGGCAGGGTGAACTACAATGAGCAGTTCTTC.

The table lists this clone with a count of one. The chain is built from TRBV30 and TRBJ2-7, with 13 bases lining up with TRBD2. CDR3 length: 17 residues. Germline values: CDR1 GTSNPN, CDR2 SVGIG (reference sequence). The ends lost 4 bases at V and 7 bases at J; junction bases unmatched: 16. The CDR3 region is CAWTRLAGGLGVKEQYF. CDR3 bases: TGTGCCTGGACACGACTAGCGGGGGGCCTTGGAGTGAAAGAGCAGTACTTC.

V gene TRBV5-6 combines with J gene TRBJ2-1; D not resolved. Trimming cost V 1 base and J 6 bases, with 5 bases left between them. Per the germline V gene, CDR1 is SGHDT and CDR2 is YYEEEE. This CDR3 is built from 12 residues. The CDR3 sequence: CASSLYANEQFF. In nucleotides, the CDR3 is TGTGCCAGCAGCTTGTACGCCAATGAGCAGTTCTTC.

The V gene is TRBV5-5, the J gene TRBJ2-2; maybe TRBD1 (5 bases). Per germline, CDR1 SGHKS and CDR2 YYEKEE (reference sequence). The CDR3 is 15 residues long. Trimming left V 4 bases short and J 3 bases short, with 13 bases between. CDR3 sequence (DNA): TGTGCCAGCAGCCCTGGGGCCCTTGACACCGGGGAGCTGTTTTTT. It is translated as CASSPGALDTGELFF.

This clone has a handful of counts. This sequence joins TRBV29-1 and TRBJ2-2, with TRBD2 matching 10 bases. Germline V gene data show CDR1 as SQVTM and CDR2 as ANQGSEA. J was trimmed by 6 bases and V by 6 bases; bases with no gene match: 4. This CDR3 region has 13 residues. CDR3 region: CSVIAGGSGELFF. CDR3 nucleotides: TGCAGCGTAATAGCGGGAGGCTCCGGGGAGCTGTTTTTT.